This is a list of T cell receptor beta chains from one sample in a study of OX40 agonist ivuxolimab in advanced cancers. Only in-frame clones appear in the TCRdb table, and some are missing; sequencing was by immunoSEQ multiplex PCR. This table has approximately 42,000 clones, approximately 75% appearing once. The starting material was CD4+ or CD8+ T cells sorted from blood, obtained in a trial of the OX40 agonist ivuxolimab. The receptors derive from an adult with an advanced solid tumor such as melanoma, head and neck, liver or kidney cancer. The CDR3 runs from the conserved cysteine through the conserved F or W. D genes are given only for firm matches. Part of the rows lack a size; the others show once, few, many or a class for expanded clones.

size: few; D: .; length: 12; V: TRBV7-8; J: TRBJ1-2; CDR3: CASSLDGYGYTF; DNA: TGTGCCAGCAGCTTAGACGGCTATGGCTACACCTTC
size: .; D: TRBD2; length: 15; V: TRBV30; J: TRBJ2-5; CDR3: CAWSSGLAGQETQYF; DNA: TGTGCCTGGAGCTCCGGACTAGCGGGACAAGAGACCCAGTACTTC
size: .; D: .; length: 19; V: TRBV4-2; J: TRBJ2-3; CDR3: CASSQDWPPTVSSTDTQYF; DNA: TGTGCCAGCAGCCAAGATTGGCCCCCAACTGTCTCTAGCACAGATACGCAGTATTTT
size: .; D: .; length: 15; V: TRBV5-1; J: TRBJ1-2; CDR3: CASSLGGAGRDGYTF; DNA: TGCGCCAGCAGCTTGGGGGGCGCGGGAAGGGATGGCTACACCTTC
size: once; D: .; length: 17; V: TRBV9; J: TRBJ2-1; CDR3: CASSVDPRGYGGNEQFF; DNA: TGTGCCAGCAGCGTAGACCCCCGGGGCTACGGTGGAAATGAGCAGTTCTTC
size: .; D: .; length: 15; V: TRBV27; J: TRBJ1-1; CDR3: CASSLWGVGAMGAFF; DNA: TGTGCCAGCAGTTTATGGGGCGTGGGGGCGATGGGGGCTTTCTTT
size: .; D: TRBD1; length: 17; V: TRBV4-1; J: TRBJ1-2; CDR3: CASSPRGTGSPLDGYTF; DNA: TGCGCCAGCAGCCCTCGGGGGACAGGTTCCCCTTTGGATGGCTACACCTTC
size: .; D: .; length: 14; V: TRBV9; J: TRBJ1-2; CDR3: CASTPEVRADGYTF; DNA: TGTGCCAGCACCCCCGAGGTGAGGGCGGACGGCTACACCTTC
size: few; D: TRBD1; length: 12; V: TRBV29-1; J: TRBJ1-2; CDR3: CSVWDSESRYTF; DNA: TGCAGCGTTTGGGACAGTGAGTCTCGCTACACCTTC
size: .; D: .; length: 18; V: TRBV11-2; J: TRBJ2-7; CDR3: CASSRAHLTAGAIYEQYF; DNA: TGTGCCAGCAGCCGAGCCCACCTAACCGCCGGGGCGATCTACGAGCAGTACTTC
size: .; D: .; length: 17; V: TRBV18; J: TRBJ1-2; CDR3: CASSPSDGGSANYGYTF; DNA: TGTGCCAGCTCACCATCGGATGGGGGATCCGCTAACTATGGCTACACCTTC
size: .; D: TRBD1; length: 14; V: TRBV5-8; J: TRBJ1-4; CDR3: CASSRQGANEKLFF; DNA: TGTGCCAGCAGTCGACAGGGGGCTAATGAAAAACTGTTTTTT
size: once; D: .; length: 13; V: TRBV5-1; J: TRBJ2-1; CDR3: CASSLGGAPEQFF; DNA: TGCGCCAGCAGCCTGGGAGGAGCGCCCGAGCAGTTCTTC